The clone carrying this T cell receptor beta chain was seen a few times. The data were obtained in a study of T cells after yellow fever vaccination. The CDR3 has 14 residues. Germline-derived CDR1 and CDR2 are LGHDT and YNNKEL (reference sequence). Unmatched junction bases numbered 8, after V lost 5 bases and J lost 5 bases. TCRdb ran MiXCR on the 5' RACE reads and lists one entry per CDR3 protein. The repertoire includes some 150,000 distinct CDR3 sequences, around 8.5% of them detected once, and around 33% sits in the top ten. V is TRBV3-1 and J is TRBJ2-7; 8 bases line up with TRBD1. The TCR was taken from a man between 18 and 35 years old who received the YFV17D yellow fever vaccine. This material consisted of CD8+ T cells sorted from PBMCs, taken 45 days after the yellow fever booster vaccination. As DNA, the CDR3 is TGTGCCAGCAGCAGCAGGGGGCGACCCCACGAGCAGTACTTC. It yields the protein CASSSRGRPHEQYF.